This TCR beta chain is from a study of T cells in narcolepsy. Study outcomes and limitations: Blood of same and different patients, but not healthy controls, reportedly held recurring autoreactive clonotypes.

The data were produced by immunoSEQ multiplex PCR, yet TCRdb's version contains in-frame clones alone and is incomplete. The sample yields around 18,000 clones, more than 75% seen once. Notes on this clone: The antigen is not known.

Per the germline V gene, CDR1 is SGHRS and CDR2 is YFSETQ. V lost 0 bases and J 5 bases, leaving 9 bases between the germline ends. This CDR3 has 15 amino acids. This clonotype was obtained from a human donor in good health. Sequenced input: memory (CD45RA-) CD4+ T cells from blood. The chain is built from TRBV5-1 and TRBJ1-6, with TRBD1 as a possible D gene (6 bases). This chain's CDR3 is CASSLEGGHNSPLHF. As DNA, the CDR3 is TGCGCCAGCAGCTTGGAGGGGGGCCATAATTCACCCCTCCACTTT. Combining the CDR3 with reference TRBV5-1 and TRBJ1-6 gives the whole variable domain KAGVTQTPRYLIKTRGQQVTLSCSPISGHRSVSWYQQTPGQGLQFLFEYFSETQRNKGNFPGRFSGRQFSNSRSEMNVSTLELGDSALYLCASSLEGGHNSPLHFGNGTRLTVT.